This entry lists 4 T cell receptor beta chains sequenced from one sample in a study of OX40 agonist ivuxolimab in advanced cancers. The library was obtained by the immunoSEQ multiplex PCR assay. Sourced from immuneACCESS, this table was stored by TCRdb with only in-frame sequences that have V and J called. A share of the clones is absent; for the studies checked, an unresolved V gene accounts for under half, and the remainder has no known explanation. Here the sample has around 67,000 clones; 70% to 90% occur a single time. Approximately 2% of the sample is held by the ten biggest clonotypes. The input for sequencing was CD4+ or CD8+ T cells sorted from blood, taken in a trial of the OX40 agonist ivuxolimab. These receptors came from an adult with an advanced solid tumor such as melanoma, head and neck, liver or kidney cancer.

The V call is TRBV19, the J call TRBJ1-2; 9 nucleotides line up with TRBD1. Trimming removed 8 bases from V and 6 bases from J; junction bases left unmatched: 4. The CDR3 is 12 amino acids. The germline CDR1 and CDR2 sequences are LNHDA and SQIVND (reference sequence). CDR3 nucleotides: TGTGCCAGTCGGGACAGGGACGATGGCTACACCTTC. Protein product: CASRDRDDGYTF.

The gene calls are TRBV28 and TRBJ1-2; 8 bases map to TRBD1. V shed 4 bases, J shed 4 bases, and the junction held 2 bases outside the gene matches. Germline assignment: CDR1 MDHEN and CDR2 SYDVKM. The CDR3 is made up of 13 amino acids. The CDR3 here is CASSWDRSYGYTF. CDR3 coding DNA: TGTGCCAGCAGTTGGGACAGGTCCTATGGCTACACCTTC.

This chain connects TRBV5-1 to TRBJ1-1; perhaps TRBD1 as D (5 bases). In germline, CDR1 is SGHRS, CDR2 YFSETQ. Trimming pared 3 bases from V and 1 base from J, leaving 7 bases between. The CDR3 loop spans 13 amino acids. CDR3: CASSWGRNTEAFF. In nucleotides, the CDR3 is TGCGCCAGCAGCTGGGGGAGGAACACTGAAGCTTTCTTT. The full variable domain, in which reference TRBV5-1 and TRBJ1-1 provide the parts outside the CDR3, is KAGVTQTPRYLIKTRGQQVTLSCSPISGHRSVSWYQQTPGQGLQFLFEYFSETQRNKGNFPGRFSGRQFSNSRSEMNVSTLELGDSALYLCASSWGRNTEAFFGQGTRLTVV.

The chain couples TRBV6-1 to TRBJ1-2; D uncertain. CDR1 MNHNS and CDR2 SASEGT come from the germline V gene. CDR3 length: 13 residues. V dropped 4 bases and J dropped 2 bases, with 8 bases sitting between them. CDR3 DNA sequence: TGTGCCAGCAGTGGGGTAGCAAACTATGGCTACACCTTC. Translation gives CASSGVANYGYTF.